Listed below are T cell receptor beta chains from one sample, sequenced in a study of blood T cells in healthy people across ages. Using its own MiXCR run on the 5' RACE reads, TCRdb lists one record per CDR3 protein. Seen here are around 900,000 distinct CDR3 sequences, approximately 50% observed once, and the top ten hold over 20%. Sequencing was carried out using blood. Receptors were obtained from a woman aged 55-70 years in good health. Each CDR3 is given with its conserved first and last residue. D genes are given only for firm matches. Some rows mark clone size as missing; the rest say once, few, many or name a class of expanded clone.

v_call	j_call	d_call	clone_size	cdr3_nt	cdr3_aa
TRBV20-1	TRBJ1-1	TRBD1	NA	TGCAGTGCTAGGGGGGGGCAGGGGGGTAACACTGAAGCTTTCTTT	CSARGGQGGNTEAFF
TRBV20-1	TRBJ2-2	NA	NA	TGCAGTGCTAGAGACATGAACCGACCCAGCAAAGGGGCCGGGGAGCTGTTTTTT	CSARDMNRPSKGAGELFF
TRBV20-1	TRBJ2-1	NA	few	TGCAGTGCTAGAAAGGTGGGACTTATAATCTACAATGAGCAGTTCTTC	CSARKVGLIIYNEQFF
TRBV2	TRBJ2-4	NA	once	TGTGCCAGCAAGCCATTAGCCAAAAACATTCAGTACTTC	CASKPLAKNIQYF
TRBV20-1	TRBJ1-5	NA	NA	TGCAGTGCATACACGGGTTTGGTGGGGCAGCCCCCGCATTTT	CSAYTGLVGQPPHF
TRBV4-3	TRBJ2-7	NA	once	TGCGCCAGCAGCCGAGGGCGGGACAGCTCCTACGGGCAGTACTTC	CASSRGRDSSYGQYF
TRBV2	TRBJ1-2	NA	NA	TGTGCCAGCAGGGGCCAGGCAACTAACTATGGCTACACCTTC	CASRGQATNYGYTF
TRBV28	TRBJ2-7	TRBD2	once	TGTGCCAGCAGTCCGTATGGAACCGGGACTAGCGGGAGAAACGAGCAGTACTTC	CASSPYGTGTSGRNEQYF
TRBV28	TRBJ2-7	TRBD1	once	TGTGCCAGCACTTGGGACAGGGGCTACAATGAGCAGTACTTC	CASTWDRGYNEQYF
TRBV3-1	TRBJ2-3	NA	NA	TGTGCCAGCAGCCCCTTTAGCGGAGATACGCAGTATTTT	CASSPFSGDTQYF
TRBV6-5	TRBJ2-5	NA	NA	TGTGCCAGCAGTTCCTACGTCCTCACACCCCAGGAGACCCAGTACTTC	CASSSYVLTPQETQYF
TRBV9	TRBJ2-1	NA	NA	TGTGCCAGCAGCGCGTCTAACAATGAGCAGTTCTTC	CASSASNNEQFF
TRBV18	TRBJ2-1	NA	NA	TGTGCCAGCAGTCCTCCCGGGAGCTCCTACAATGAGCAGTTCTTC	CASSPPGSSYNEQFF
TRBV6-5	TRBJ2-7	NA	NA	TGTGCCAGCAGTCCGAAAGGACGGTCAGGTTACGAGCAGTACTTC	CASSPKGRSGYEQYF
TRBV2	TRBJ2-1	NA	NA	TGTGCCAGCAGACCAGGGGTCTCCTACAATGAGCAGTTCTTC	CASRPGVSYNEQFF
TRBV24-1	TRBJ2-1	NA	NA	TGTGCCGCCGGACGCAGGGCTGAGCAGTTCTTC	CAAGRRAEQFF
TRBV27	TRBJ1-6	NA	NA	TGTGCCAGCAGCCGTCAAGCCCGCTATTCACCCCTCCACTTT	CASSRQARYSPLHF
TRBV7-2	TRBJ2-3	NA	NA	TGTGCCAGCAGCTTTGTGGGAGGGGGGGATACGCGGTATTTT	CASSFVGGGDTRYF